This record covers a single T cell receptor (beta chain). Its specificity is unknown. The record originates from a study of CD8 T cells in ankylosing spondylitis. Study-wide points: In ankylosing spondylitis patients, matched synovial fluid reportedly showed significant enrichment of disease-linked clones. In ankylosing spondylitis blood, a motif of roughly 8 highly homologous TCR beta variants appeared characteristic.

TCRdb re-derived calls from the 5' RACE reads in MiXCR, one entry per CDR3 protein. Here the sample spans approximately 540,000 distinct CDR3 sequences, about 12% being singletons. The V and J ends lost 8 bases and 6 bases respectively, with 16 bases between them. The germline CDR1 and CDR2 sequences are SNHLY and FYNNEI. This CDR3 region has 14 residues. The chain uses TRBV2 and TRBJ2-2; no clear D gene. The receptor was isolated from a male donor with ankylosing spondylitis. The sample taken for sequencing was blood, either unsorted or a sorted T cell fraction (not recorded which). CDR3 sequence reads: CASRKEIGPGELFF. The CDR3 bases are TGTGCCAGCCGGAAAGAGATCGGGCCCGGGGAGCTGTTTTTT. Using reference TRBV2 and TRBJ2-2 for the parts outside the CDR3, the full variable domain is EPEVTQTPSHQVTQMGQEVILRCVPISNHLYFYWYRQILGQKVEFLVSFYNNEISEKSEIFDDQFSVERPDGSNFTLKIRSTKLEDSAMYFCASRKEIGPGELFFGEGSRLTVL.